A selection of T cell receptor beta chains follows, all from one sample in a study of spatial heterogeneity in lung cancer. MiXCR was run by TCRdb on the 5' RACE reads, yielding one entry per CDR3 protein. The table has fewer than 25,000 distinct CDR3 sequences, about 3.5% seen once. The material was PBMCs, obtained at surgery. The receptors derive from a female donor with early-stage non-small cell lung cancer. CDR3s include the opening cysteine and the closing phenylalanine or tryptophan. The D gene is left open where the match is weak. Not every row has a clone size; where given, it reads once, few, many or a size class.

j_gene: TRBJ2-7
v_gene: TRBV12-3/TRBV12-4
d_gene: -
abundance: -
CDR3aa: CASRGSYEQYF
CDR3nt: TGTGCCAGCAGGGGGTCCTACGAGCAGTACTTC

j_gene: TRBJ1-1
v_gene: TRBV6-5
d_gene: TRBD1
abundance: many
CDR3aa: CASSTDRGTEAFF
CDR3nt: TGTGCCAGCAGTACCGACAGGGGTACTGAAGCTTTCTTT

j_gene: TRBJ2-3
v_gene: TRBV5-6
d_gene: TRBD1
abundance: many
CDR3aa: CASSLRQGVTDTQYF
CDR3nt: TGTGCCAGCAGCTTGAGACAGGGAGTAACAGATACGCAGTATTTT

j_gene: TRBJ2-1
v_gene: TRBV7-9
d_gene: TRBD2
abundance: many
CDR3aa: CASSPNAGLATYNEQFF
CDR3nt: TGTGCCAGCAGCCCGAATGCGGGACTAGCGACGTACAATGAGCAGTTCTTC

j_gene: TRBJ1-1
v_gene: TRBV5-1
d_gene: TRBD1
abundance: many
CDR3aa: CASSLQGIGSTEAFF
CDR3nt: TGCGCCAGCAGCTTACAGGGGATTGGAAGCACTGAAGCTTTCTTT

j_gene: TRBJ2-7
v_gene: TRBV5-6
d_gene: TRBD2
abundance: many
CDR3aa: CASSLTSGLWVAGAYEQYF
CDR3nt: TGTGCCAGCAGCTTGACGTCGGGACTCTGGGTAGCGGGCGCCTACGAGCAGTACTTC

j_gene: TRBJ2-2
v_gene: TRBV12-3/TRBV12-4
d_gene: TRBD2
abundance: -
CDR3aa: CATSGASGTGELFF
CDR3nt: TGTGCGACTAGCGGGGCTTCGGGGACCGGGGAGCTGTTTTTT

j_gene: TRBJ1-4
v_gene: TRBV19
d_gene: -
abundance: -
CDR3aa: CASSPTGATGKLFF
CDR3nt: TGTGCCAGTAGTCCAACGGGCGCCACCGGAAAACTGTTTTTT

j_gene: TRBJ2-1
v_gene: TRBV7-2
d_gene: TRBD2
abundance: many
CDR3aa: CASSLTGTIQFF
CDR3nt: TGTGCCAGCAGCTTAACCGGGACTATTCAGTTCTTC

j_gene: TRBJ2-4
v_gene: TRBV9
d_gene: TRBD2
abundance: -
CDR3aa: CASSPAGGADIQYF
CDR3nt: TGTGCCAGCAGCCCAGCGGGGGGCGCGGACATTCAGTACTTC

j_gene: TRBJ1-1
v_gene: TRBV11-2
d_gene: -
abundance: many
CDR3aa: CASSLEMWENTEAFF
CDR3nt: TGTGCCAGCAGCTTAGAGATGTGGGAGAACACTGAAGCTTTCTTT

j_gene: TRBJ2-2
v_gene: TRBV6-6
d_gene: -
abundance: many
CDR3aa: CASSYSQARELFF
CDR3nt: TGTGCCAGCAGTTACTCACAGGCCCGGGAGCTGTTTTTT

j_gene: TRBJ1-1
v_gene: TRBV27
d_gene: -
abundance: many
CDR3aa: CASSFIQGRNTEAFF
CDR3nt: TGTGCCAGCAGTTTCATACAGGGAAGGAACACTGAAGCTTTCTTT

j_gene: TRBJ2-1
v_gene: TRBV19
d_gene: TRBD1
abundance: many
CDR3aa: CASSPEPEGEGAPYNEQFF
CDR3nt: TGTGCCAGTAGCCCGGAGCCCGAGGGAGAGGGGGCCCCCTACAATGAGCAGTTCTTC

j_gene: TRBJ1-2
v_gene: TRBV28
d_gene: -
abundance: -
CDR3aa: CASSSPVDSPRYGYTF
CDR3nt: TGTGCCAGCAGTTCCCCTGTCGACAGTCCTAGATATGGCTACACCTTC

j_gene: TRBJ2-5
v_gene: TRBV27
d_gene: -
abundance: many
CDR3aa: CASSGLGRDLQETQYF
CDR3nt: TGTGCCAGCAGCGGATTGGGTCGGGACCTCCAAGAGACCCAGTACTTC

j_gene: TRBJ2-7
v_gene: TRBV5-1
d_gene: -
abundance: many
CDR3aa: CASSVSATYEQYF
CDR3nt: TGCGCCAGCAGCGTCTCTGCGACCTACGAGCAGTACTTC

j_gene: TRBJ2-7
v_gene: TRBV20-1
d_gene: -
abundance: many
CDR3aa: CSARPIVGDTYYEQYF
CDR3nt: TGCAGTGCTAGACCGATCGTTGGGGATACATACTACGAGCAGTACTTC

j_gene: TRBJ2-1
v_gene: TRBV9
d_gene: -
abundance: -
CDR3aa: CASSVGEGAGWYNEQFF
CDR3nt: TGTGCCAGCAGCGTAGGGGAGGGGGCGGGATGGTACAATGAGCAGTTCTTC

j_gene: TRBJ1-4
v_gene: TRBV28
d_gene: -
abundance: -
CDR3aa: CASSYGGQSNEKLFF
CDR3nt: TGTGCCAGCAGTTATGGGGGGCAGTCTAATGAAAAACTGTTTTTT

j_gene: TRBJ1-1
v_gene: TRBV7-9
d_gene: TRBD1
abundance: many
CDR3aa: CASSLGRTGWSTEAFF
CDR3nt: TGTGCCAGCAGCTTAGGTAGGACAGGGTGGTCCACTGAAGCTTTCTTT

j_gene: TRBJ2-7
v_gene: TRBV15
d_gene: -
abundance: many
CDR3aa: CATSRDKAGEEQYF
CDR3nt: TGTGCCACCAGCAGAGATAAGGCAGGGGAAGAGCAGTACTTC

j_gene: TRBJ2-7
v_gene: TRBV27
d_gene: TRBD1
abundance: large
CDR3aa: CASSPTGEYEQYF
CDR3nt: TGTGCCAGCAGCCCGACAGGGGAATACGAGCAGTACTTC

j_gene: TRBJ2-2
v_gene: TRBV20-1
d_gene: TRBD2
abundance: many
CDR3aa: CSAKLAGVYTGELFF
CDR3nt: TGCAGTGCTAAACTAGCGGGAGTATACACCGGGGAGCTGTTTTTT

j_gene: TRBJ2-2
v_gene: TRBV11-2
d_gene: TRBD2
abundance: many
CDR3aa: CASSHTAPGLAGEAGELFF
CDR3nt: TGTGCCAGCAGCCACACGGCGCCGGGTCTAGCGGGAGAAGCCGGGGAGCTGTTTTTT

j_gene: TRBJ2-5
v_gene: TRBV6-1
d_gene: -
abundance: -
CDR3aa: CASSELTLPGRGETQYF
CDR3nt: TGTGCCAGCAGTGAACTGACCCTCCCGGGACGCGGGGAGACCCAGTACTTC

j_gene: TRBJ2-1
v_gene: TRBV7-9
d_gene: TRBD2
abundance: few
CDR3aa: CASSLPVSSGSSYNEQFF
CDR3nt: TGTGCCAGCAGCTTGCCGGTGTCTAGCGGGTCCTCCTACAATGAGCAGTTCTTC

j_gene: TRBJ2-7
v_gene: TRBV20-1
d_gene: TRBD2
abundance: many
CDR3aa: CSAAYLAGDNEQYF
CDR3nt: TGCAGTGCTGCTTATCTAGCGGGAGACAACGAGCAGTACTTC

j_gene: TRBJ2-3
v_gene: TRBV11-2
d_gene: -
abundance: medium-sized
CDR3aa: CASSPGTATDTQYF
CDR3nt: TGTGCCAGCAGCCCGGGGACCGCAACAGATACGCAGTATTTT

j_gene: TRBJ2-1
v_gene: TRBV27
d_gene: -
abundance: many
CDR3aa: CASSLRPRRDGSSYNEQFF
CDR3nt: TGTGCCAGCAGTTTACGCCCCCGGCGGGACGGGAGCTCCTACAATGAGCAGTTCTTC

j_gene: TRBJ2-5
v_gene: TRBV10-1
d_gene: -
abundance: many
CDR3aa: CASSEGTRETQYF
CDR3nt: TGCGCCAGCAGTGAGGGGACTCGAGAGACCCAGTACTTC

j_gene: TRBJ2-4
v_gene: TRBV6-6
d_gene: TRBD1
abundance: many
CDR3aa: CASRQGQGRLDIQYF
CDR3nt: TGTGCCAGCAGACAGGGACAGGGAAGGTTAGACATTCAGTACTTC

j_gene: TRBJ2-7
v_gene: TRBV29-1
d_gene: TRBD1
abundance: many
CDR3aa: CSVRTGAFDEQYF
CDR3nt: TGCAGCGTTCGGACAGGGGCGTTCGACGAGCAGTACTTC

j_gene: TRBJ2-1
v_gene: TRBV29-1
d_gene: TRBD1
abundance: many
CDR3aa: CSVEEGVRTGNNEQFF
CDR3nt: TGCAGCGTTGAAGAAGGCGTGCGGACAGGGAACAATGAGCAGTTCTTC

j_gene: TRBJ1-1
v_gene: TRBV5-1
d_gene: TRBD1
abundance: -
CDR3aa: CASSLGTGGMTEAFF
CDR3nt: TGCGCCAGCAGCTTGGGAACAGGGGGGATGACTGAAGCTTTCTTT

j_gene: TRBJ1-6
v_gene: TRBV11-1
d_gene: -
abundance: many
CDR3aa: CASSTRNNSPLHF
CDR3nt: TGTGCCAGCAGCACCCGAAATAATTCACCCCTCCACTTT

j_gene: TRBJ1-2
v_gene: TRBV6-1
d_gene: TRBD1
abundance: many
CDR3aa: CASGGRTGYGYTF
CDR3nt: TGTGCCAGCGGGGGGAGGACAGGCTATGGCTACACCTTC

j_gene: TRBJ2-1
v_gene: TRBV10-1
d_gene: -
abundance: many
CDR3aa: CASSESYGGDSYNEQFF
CDR3nt: TGCGCCAGCAGTGAGTCTTATGGCGGGGACTCCTACAATGAGCAGTTCTTC

j_gene: TRBJ1-5
v_gene: TRBV20-1
d_gene: TRBD1
abundance: many
CDR3aa: CSAPGTGHNQPQHF
CDR3nt: TGCAGTGCTCCCGGGACAGGGCATAATCAGCCCCAGCATTTT

j_gene: TRBJ2-1
v_gene: TRBV20-1
d_gene: TRBD2
abundance: -
CDR3aa: CSARALAGGYNEQFF
CDR3nt: TGCAGTGCTAGAGCCTTAGCGGGAGGCTACAATGAGCAGTTCTTC

j_gene: TRBJ2-3
v_gene: TRBV20-1
d_gene: TRBD2
abundance: few
CDR3aa: CSATGTSGRAADTQYF
CDR3nt: TGCAGTGCTACCGGGACTAGCGGGAGGGCGGCAGATACGCAGTATTTT